Following are 26 T cell receptor beta chains from one sample sequenced in a study of T cells after posttransplantation cyclophosphamide. Busulfan-fludarabine conditioning, marrow transplant, and cyclophosphamide on days +3 and +4 were administered. Some clones are missing from TCRdb's copy, which holds only in-frame ones; the method was immunoSEQ multiplex PCR. The table lists about 40,000 clones, roughly 87% of them singletons. The sample here was PBMCs, taken about 64 days after allogeneic stem cell transplant with posttransplant cyclophosphamide. These receptors were taken from a male patient between 60 and 69 years old who received an allogeneic stem cell transplant from a related donor and was CMV-positive. Some T cells may originate from the graft donor.

The rearrangement joins TRBV12-5 to TRBJ1-4, with D possibly TRBD1 on 6 matching bases. This CDR3 has 17 amino acids. V lost 3 bases and J lost 2, with 16 bases in between. Germline V gene data show CDR1 as LGHNT and CDR2 as FRNRAP. DNA for the CDR3: TGTGCTAGTGGTTTCCTACCACAGGGAAGCACTAATGAAAAACTGTTTTTT. Translation gives CASGFLPQGSTNEKLFF.

This chain joins TRBV10-3 and TRBJ1-6; 8 bases map to TRBD1. The CDR3 length is 13 residues. Germline CDR1 reads ENHRY; CDR2 reads SYGVKD. V lost 6 bases to trimming and J lost 8 bases; unmatched junction nucleotides: 3. The CDR3 spells CAIRDREDSPLHF. CDR3 nucleotide sequence: TGTGCCATCAGGGACAGGGAAGATTCACCCCTCCACTTT.

The gene calls are TRBV5-1 and TRBJ2-5, with D possibly TRBD2 on 5 matching bases. Between the trimmed V and J ends, which lost 1 base and 5 bases, there was a span of 12 bases. CDR1 and CDR2 from the germline V gene are SGHRS and YFSETQ. The length of the CDR3 is 14 residues. The CDR3 loop is CASSLSRVRETQYF. The DNA of the CDR3 is TGCGCCAGCAGCTTGTCGAGGGTTCGGGAGACCCAGTACTTC.

The chain carries TRBV19 and TRBJ1-5; 8 bases fit TRBD1. The CDR3 spans 18 residues. Trimming took 2 bases from V and 0 from J; bases not matched to a gene: 9. Germline V CDR1 and CDR2: LNHDA, SQIVND (reference sequence). CDR3 residues: CASSISRQGAVSNQPQHF. As DNA, the CDR3 is TGTGCCAGTAGTATATCTAGGCAGGGGGCAGTTAGCAATCAGCCCCAGCATTTT. The entire variable domain, with the rest obtained from reference TRBV19 and TRBJ1-5, is as follows: DGGITQSPKYLFRKEGQNVTLSCEQNLNHDAMYWYRQDPGQGLRLIYYSQIVNDFQKGDIAEGYSVSREKKESFPLTVTSAQKNPTAFYLCASSISRQGAVSNQPQHFGDGTRLSIL.

The CDR3 spells CASSSPAGTSVGGEQYF. CDR3 DNA: TGTGCCAGCAGCTCTCCCGCCGGGACTAGCGTAGGCGGCGAGCAGTACTTC. This chain uses TRBV7-2 with TRBJ2-7; 10 positions agree with TRBD2. The J segment lost 6 bases and the V segment lost 4 bases, leaving 15 bases of the junction unmatched. Germline values: CDR1 SGHTA, CDR2 FQGNSA. This CDR3 contains 17 residues.

The chain couples TRBV25-1 to TRBJ1-4; TRBD1 aligns across 7 bases. Germline V CDR1 and CDR2: MGHDK, SYGVNS. The CDR3 is 17 amino acids. J was trimmed by 8 bases and V by 4 bases; bases with no gene match: 16. The CDR3 loop is CASSVGLDRQGREKLFF. Written as DNA, the CDR3 is TGTGCCAGCAGTGTTGGTCTGGATCGACAGGGCCGGGAAAAACTGTTTTTT.

The chain carries TRBV15 and TRBJ1-1; no clear D gene. The CDR3 contains 16 residues. From germline, CDR1 is LNHNV and CDR2 YYDKDF (reference sequence). The germline V and J ends were trimmed by 4 bases and 1 base, with 16 bases remaining between them. Here the CDR3 DNA reads TGTGCCACCAGCACCCTCCACAGTTTAGGGAACACTGAAGCTTTCTTT. Translation: CATSTLHSLGNTEAFF.

This clone was found once. The chain links TRBV19 to TRBJ1-5; the match to TRBD1 covers 8 bases. The CDR3 runs 15 residues. CDR1 and CDR2 (germline): LNHDA, SQIVND (reference sequence). With V trimmed by 10 bases and J by 0 bases, 8 bases remained unmatched. This chain's CDR3 is CATRGQEYSNQPQHF. As DNA, the CDR3 is TGTGCCACACGGGGACAGGAGTATAGCAATCAGCCCCAGCATTTT.

CDR3 nucleotide sequence: TGTGCCACCACCCGGGACAGGAGCTTCGTAAACACTGAAGCTTTCTTT. Translating it yields CATTRDRSFVNTEAFF. The chain has TRBV27 and TRBJ1-1; 8 nucleotides line up with TRBD1. Trimming removed 10 bases from V and 2 bases from J; junction bases left unmatched: 15. CDR1 is MNHEY and CDR2 is SMNVEV in the germline V gene (reference sequence). The CDR3 has 16 amino acids.

The V and J genes are TRBV5-5 and TRBJ1-2; a weak D match, TRBD1 (6 bases). This CDR3 contains 17 residues. CDR1 is SGHKS, CDR2 YYEKEE, per germline (reference sequence). V was trimmed by 1 base and J by 4 bases, leaving 20 bases between them. CDR3 region: CASSLIEVGGPGYGYTF. In DNA, the CDR3 is TGTGCCAGCAGCTTGATCGAAGTAGGGGGTCCGGGCTATGGCTACACCTTC.

V gene TRBV29-1 combines with J gene TRBJ2-5, with D hard to call. Germline V lookup: CDR1 SQVTM, CDR2 ANQGSEA. Between the trimmed V and J ends, which lost 6 bases and 5 bases, there was a span of 13 bases. The CDR3 is 12 residues long. CDR3 loop: CSVAKVRETQYF. As DNA, the CDR3 is TGCAGCGTAGCGAAGGTGCGGGAGACCCAGTACTTC.

The V and J genes are TRBV15 and TRBJ2-1; 8 bases align to TRBD1. The germline V gene has CDR1 LNHNV and CDR2 YYDKDF (reference sequence). The CDR3 is made up of 13 amino acids. Losses at the gene ends were 2 bases for V and 8 bases for J; bases not matched to a gene: 2. The CDR3 region has the DNA TGTGCCACCAGCAGAAGACAGGGGTATGAGCAGTTCTTC. The encoded protein is CATSRRQGYEQFF.

The rearrangement links TRBV5-1 to TRBJ2-5, with no clear D. The CDR3 sequence is 14 residues long. The V and J ends lost 0 bases and 3 bases respectively, with 9 bases between them. The germline gives CDR1 SGHRS, CDR2 YFSETQ. CDR3 region: CASSLVLGEETQYF. CDR3 sequence (DNA): TGCGCCAGCAGCTTGGTTCTCGGAGAAGAGACCCAGTACTTC.

V gene TRBV7-9 combines with J gene TRBJ2-3; 13 bases match TRBD2. The CDR3 covers 16 residues. Germline V lookup: CDR1 SEHNR, CDR2 FQNEAQ (reference sequence). J was trimmed by 1 base and V by 5 bases; bases with no gene match: 3. The CDR3 DNA sequence: TGTGCCAGCAGCCCCGGGACTAGCGGGGGCACAGATACGCAGTATTTT. Its translation: CASSPGTSGGTDTQYF. Full variable domain (outside the CDR3, taken from reference TRBV7-9 and TRBJ2-3): DTGVSQNPRHKITKRGQNVTFRCDPISEHNRLYWYRQTLGQGPEFLTYFQNEAQLEKSRLLSDRFSAERPKGSFSTLEIQRTEQGDSAMYLCASSPGTSGGTDTQYFGPGTRLTVL.

The gene calls are TRBV6-1 and TRBJ1-5, with a possible D match to TRBD1 (6 bases). In germline, CDR1 is MNHNS, CDR2 SASEGT. Trimming took 4 bases from V and 5 from J, leaving 15 bases between them. There are 15 residues in the CDR3. The CDR3 sequence is CASSGTGTVYQPQHF. CDR3 DNA sequence: TGTGCCAGCAGTGGTACAGGGACGGTCTATCAGCCCCAGCATTTT.

This chain links TRBV2 with TRBJ2-3; 8 bases are a match to TRBD1. Losses at the gene ends were 2 bases for V and 5 bases for J; bases not matched to a gene: 6. Germline CDR1 and CDR2: SNHLY and FYNNEI. The CDR3 consists of 15 residues. CDR3 protein: CASSESGGFKDTQYF. CDR3 DNA sequence: TGTGCCAGCAGTGAATCAGGGGGCTTTAAAGATACGCAGTATTTT.

The chain carries TRBV6-1 and TRBJ1-6, with TRBD1 as a possible D gene (5 bases). Germline V gene data show CDR1 as MNHNS and CDR2 as SASEGT. The CDR3 has 15 amino acids. Trimming pared 2 bases from V and 7 bases from J, leaving 12 bases between. In DNA form, the CDR3 reads TGTGCCAGCAGTGAAATTAGGAGGGGAAATTCACCCCTCCACTTT. Translating it yields CASSEIRRGNSPLHF.

This sequence joins TRBV6-1 and TRBJ2-7, with D possibly matching TRBD2 (6 bases). This CDR3 is built from 15 residues. V lost 3 bases to trimming and J lost 2 bases, with 14 bases between them. The germline gives CDR1 MNHNS, CDR2 SASEGT. The CDR3 bases are TGTGCCAGCAGTGACTGGGGGGTTACCACCTACGAGCAGTACGTC. This sequence encodes CASSDWGVTTYEQYV.

The rearrangement uses TRBV5-4 and TRBJ1-3; no clear D. The CDR3 has 13 amino acids. Looked up from germline, CDR1 is SGHNT and CDR2 is YYREEE (reference sequence). Between the trimmed V and J ends, which lost 3 bases and 4 bases, there was a span of 8 bases. This CDR3 is CASSYLSGNTIYF. As DNA, the CDR3 is TGTGCCAGCAGCTATCTTTCCGGAAACACCATATATTTT.

This clone has a single count. V gene TRBV9 combines with J gene TRBJ1-1, with D hard to call. V shed 4 bases and J shed 0 bases, with 13 bases lying between them. This CDR3 comprises 15 residues. Germline V gene data show CDR1 as SGDLS and CDR2 as YYNGEE. CDR3: CASSPHAQMNTEAFF. The CDR3 DNA is TGTGCCAGCAGCCCCCACGCACAGATGAACACTGAAGCTTTCTTT. The whole variable domain, remainder taken from reference TRBV9 and TRBJ1-1, is DSGVTQTPKHLITATGQRVTLRCSPRSGDLSVYWYQQSLDQGLQFLIQYYNGEERAKGNILERFSAQQFPDLHSELNLSSLELGDSALYFCASSPHAQMNTEAFFGQGTRLTVV.

The genes are TRBV6-5 and TRBJ2-3, with 7 bases fitting TRBD2. The CDR3 is made up of 15 amino acids. Germline CDR1 reads MNHEY; CDR2 reads SVGAGI. V lost 1 base and J lost 5; bases outside the gene matches: 6. The CDR3 region has the DNA TGTGCCAGCAGTTACTGGGGGGGGAGGGGAGATACGCAGTATTTT. Amino acid sequence: CASSYWGGRGDTQYF.

The gene calls are TRBV5-4 and TRBJ1-2; no reliable D call. The length of the CDR3 is 15 residues. The V and J ends lost 6 bases and 4 bases respectively, with 19 bases between them. Per the germline V gene, CDR1 is SGHNT and CDR2 is YYREEE (reference sequence). Here the CDR3 reads CASTSAGAGTYGYTF. CDR3 bases: TGTGCCAGCACCTCCGCGGGTGCGGGTACCTATGGCTACACCTTC.

The chain is built from TRBV7-8 and TRBJ2-1, with 12 positions matching TRBD2. Germline-derived CDR1 and CDR2 are SGHVS and FQNEAQ. After removal of 2 bases from V and 2 bases from J, the junction contained 1 base not matched to a gene. The CDR3 totals 16 residues. CDR3 residues: CASSLTSGGTYNEQFF. CDR3 DNA sequence: TGTGCCAGCAGCTTAACTAGCGGGGGGACCTACAATGAGCAGTTCTTC.

The chain combines TRBV11-2 with TRBJ2-5, with 7 bases fitting TRBD2. There are 14 residues in the CDR3. CDR1 is SGHAT, CDR2 FQNNGV, per germline. V lost 5 bases and J lost 2; bases outside the gene matches: 5. Here the CDR3 reads CASSRAAGQETQYF. In nucleotides, the CDR3 is TGTGCCAGCAGCCGTGCAGCGGGGCAAGAGACCCAGTACTTC.

This chain links TRBV15 with TRBJ2-7; D is possibly TRBD2 (6 bases). The CDR3 totals 15 residues. The ends were cut back, 4 bases at V and 2 bases at J, with 15 bases in the middle. Germline CDR1 LNHNV, CDR2 YYDKDF (reference sequence). CDR3 protein: CATSTEGMGPYEQYF. CDR3 in DNA: TGTGCCACCAGCACGGAGGGGATGGGGCCCTACGAGCAGTACTTC.

The rearrangement uses TRBV30 and TRBJ1-5; 7 bases are shared with TRBD1. The germline V gene has CDR1 GTSNPN and CDR2 SVGIG (reference sequence). This CDR3 is 13 amino acids long. V was clipped by 4 bases and J by 7 bases; unmatched bases: 7. This CDR3 reads CAWNTGAQQPQHF. CDR3 bases: TGTGCCTGGAATACAGGGGCTCAGCAGCCCCAGCATTTT.